The rows below give T cell receptor beta chains drawn from one sample of a study of blood T cell repertoires in COVID-19. The method was immunoSEQ multiplex PCR; TCRdb's version includes in-frame clones alone and lacks a portion of them. The data contain under 300,000 clones, 89% of them singletons. Sequenced input: peripheral blood. Receptor source: a woman aged 40 to 50 who had recovered from COVID-19. CDR3s include the opening cysteine and the closing phenylalanine or tryptophan. D genes are given only for firm matches. Size values are once, few and many counts, or a class for expanded clones, and some rows have none.

TRBV18	TRBJ2-4	NA	TRBD1	CASSGQGTQNIQYF	TGTGCCAGCTCAGGACAGGGGACTCAAAACATTCAGTACTTC
TRBV4-1	TRBJ2-1	NA	TRBD2	CASSQEALAGSSYNEQFF	TGCGCCAGCAGCCAAGAGGCTCTAGCGGGAAGCTCCTACAATGAGCAGTTCTTC
TRBV14	TRBJ2-7	NA	NA	CASSQDTAKYEQYF	TGTGCCAGCAGCCAAGATACAGCCAAATACGAGCAGTACTTC
TRBV5-1	TRBJ2-3	NA	NA	CASSLLLAGTDTQYF	TGCGCCAGCAGCTTGTTATTAGCGGGCACAGATACGCAGTATTTT
TRBV5-1	TRBJ2-7	NA	NA	CASSLRGGPYEQYF	TGCGCCAGCAGCTTGCGCGGAGGGCCCTACGAGCAGTACTTC
TRBV14	TRBJ2-7	NA	TRBD2	CASSPWTSGSDYEQYF	TGTGCCAGCAGCCCCTGGACTAGCGGGAGTGACTACGAGCAGTACTTC
TRBV7-8	TRBJ2-1	NA	NA	CASSWGPSYNEQFF	TGTGCCAGCTCCTGGGGGCCCTCCTACAATGAGCAGTTCTTC
TRBV11-1	TRBJ2-3	NA	TRBD1	CASRTGTGGPDTQYF	TGTGCCAGCAGGACCGGGACAGGGGGTCCAGATACGCAGTATTTT
TRBV19	TRBJ2-2	NA	NA	CASRSGMNTGELFF	TGTGCCAGTCGCAGCGGAATGAACACCGGGGAGCTGTTTTTT
TRBV6-5	TRBJ2-7	NA	TRBD1	CASSRDRGRSYEQYF	TGTGCCAGCAGCCGTGACAGGGGGCGCTCCTACGAGCAGTACTTC
TRBV7-9	TRBJ2-3	NA	TRBD2	CASSPLAGGTDTQYF	TGTGCCAGCAGCCCCCTAGCGGGGGGCACAGATACGCAGTATTTT
TRBV10-2	TRBJ2-7	NA	NA	CASLQGNDYEQYF	TGCGCCAGCCTCCAGGGCAATGATTACGAGCAGTACTTC
TRBV28	TRBJ2-1	NA	TRBD1	CASSLGTVVGARQFF	TGTGCCAGCAGTCTCGGGACAGTCGTCGGTGCGCGGCAGTTCTTC
TRBV5-4	TRBJ1-2	once	TRBD1	CASSPGQGVYGYTF	TGTGCCAGCAGCCCGGGACAGGGTGTCTATGGCTACACCTTC
TRBV29-1	TRBJ2-1	NA	TRBD2	CSAGRLAGVANEQFF	TGCAGCGCCGGGCGGTTAGCGGGAGTTGCCAATGAGCAGTTCTTC
TRBV7-9	TRBJ1-2	once	NA	CASSLGIPGPRGYGYTF	TGTGCCAGCAGCTTAGGGATCCCGGGCCCCCGGGGCTATGGCTACACCTTC
TRBV9	TRBJ2-5	NA	NA	CASSAEGETQYF	TGTGCCAGCAGTGCCGAGGGCGAGACCCAGTACTTC
TRBV4-2	TRBJ2-1	NA	TRBD2	CASSQDRTSWGEQFF	TGTGCCAGCAGCCAAGATCGGACTAGCTGGGGTGAGCAGTTCTTC
TRBV7-3	TRBJ2-1	NA	TRBD2	CASSLQGGRAFDEQFF	TGTGCCAGCAGCTTACAGGGCGGGAGGGCCTTCGATGAGCAGTTCTTC
TRBV27	TRBJ1-2	NA	NA	CASSYTATTNYGYTF	TGTGCCAGCAGTTACACAGCTACAACTAACTATGGCTACACCTTC
TRBV14	TRBJ1-4	NA	NA	CASSQGTGTTNEKLFF	TGTGCCAGCAGCCAAGGGACGGGAACAACTAATGAAAAACTGTTTTTT
TRBV5-1	TRBJ2-3	many	TRBD1	CASSLGTGGTDTQYF	TGCGCCAGCAGCTTGGGCACAGGGGGCACAGATACGCAGTATTTT
TRBV19	TRBJ1-1	NA	NA	CASSIDEGSKTFF	TGTGCCAGTAGTATAGATGAGGGAAGTAAGACTTTCTTT
TRBV2	TRBJ2-3	few	TRBD2	CASRDDRAGEASTDTQYF	TGTGCCAGCAGGGACGACCGGGCGGGGGAAGCTAGCACAGATACGCAGTATTTT
TRBV3-1/TRBV3-2	TRBJ2-5	NA	NA	CASSHLEAQYF	TGTGCCAGCAGCCATCTAGAGGCCCAGTACTTC
TRBV30	TRBJ1-4	NA	TRBD1	CAWSLTGAGGSLFF	TGTGCCTGGAGTTTGACAGGGGCCGGAGGGTCGCTGTTTTTT
TRBV2	TRBJ2-5	few	TRBD1	CASSETGGLKTQYF	TGTGCCAGCAGTGAAACAGGGGGACTGAAGACCCAGTACTTC
TRBV27	TRBJ1-3	NA	TRBD1	CASSPRGLGVDTIYF	TGTGCCAGCAGTCCGAGGGGGCTCGGGGTGGACACCATATATTTT
TRBV19	TRBJ1-5	NA	TRBD1	CASRDRVHSNQPQHF	TGTGCCAGTCGAGACAGGGTTCATAGCAATCAGCCCCAGCATTTT
TRBV6-6	TRBJ1-1	NA	NA	CASSGPSGEAFF	TGTGCCAGCAGTGGGCCGAGTGGTGAAGCTTTCTTT
TRBV6-1	TRBJ1-2	NA	NA	CASSEKTGYGYTF	TGTGCCAGCAGTGAAAAGACAGGTTATGGCTACACCTTC
TRBV14	TRBJ1-2	NA	NA	CASSQVFRPSMGYTF	TGTGCCAGCAGCCAAGTTTTCAGGCCGAGTATGGGCTACACCTTC
TRBV2	TRBJ2-1	NA	NA	CASSEGVPGLAYNEQFF	TGTGCCAGCAGTGAAGGTGTGCCGGGGTTGGCGTACAATGAGCAGTTCTTC
TRBV6-1	TRBJ2-7	NA	TRBD2	CASSGTSGTMTYEQYF	TGTGCCAGCAGTGGGACTAGCGGTACCATGACCTACGAGCAGTACTTC
TRBV10-3	TRBJ2-2	NA	NA	CAISEIEGNTGELFF	TGTGCCATCAGTGAAATTGAGGGGAACACCGGGGAGCTGTTTTTT
TRBV18	TRBJ2-2	once	NA	CASTKRAGELFF	TGTGCCAGCACGAAGCGGGCCGGGGAGCTGTTTTTT
TRBV7-2	TRBJ2-1	NA	TRBD2	CASRRQREVNEQFF	TGTGCCAGCAGACGCCAGCGGGAGGTCAATGAGCAGTTCTTC
TRBV15	TRBJ2-1	few	TRBD2	CATSTETSADNEQFF	TGTGCCACCAGCACCGAAACTAGCGCCGACAATGAGCAGTTCTTC
TRBV19	TRBJ1-1	few	TRBD1	CASSPLQGTNTEAFF	TGTGCCAGTAGCCCACTACAGGGGACCAACACTGAAGCTTTCTTT
TRBV10-2	TRBJ2-2	NA	TRBD2	CASRSGRYGELFF	TGCGCCAGCAGAAGCGGGAGGTACGGGGAGCTGTTTTTT
TRBV20-1	TRBJ2-7	NA	NA	CSARDYYEQYF	TGCAGTGCTAGGGACTACTACGAGCAGTACTTC
TRBV11-1	TRBJ2-7	NA	NA	CASSPVAGLTYEQYF	TGTGCCAGCAGCCCGGTAGCAGGGCTAACCTACGAGCAGTACTTC